These T cell receptor beta chains were read from a single sample in a study of cytomegalovirus exposure and HLA in healthy donors. The table came from immunoSEQ multiplex PCR; TCRdb's copy has only in-frame clones and leaves some out. Recorded for this sample: 100,000 to 150,000 clones. Sequences were obtained from PBMCs. The receptor set was obtained from a man aged 18 to 30 in good health and CMV-seronegative. CDR3s include the opening cysteine and the closing phenylalanine or tryptophan. A D gene is named only where the DNA matches it firmly.

>TRBJ1-5|TRBD1|TRBV19
TGTGCCAGTAGCCAGGGACAGGTTAGCAATCAGCCCCAGCATTTT
CASSQGQVSNQPQHF
>TRBJ2-7|NA|TRBV9
TGTGCCAGCAGCGGACAGAGCTCCTACGAGCAGTACTTC
CASSGQSSYEQYF
>TRBJ2-2|NA|TRBV28
TGTGCCAGCAGCCCGGGATTCCTGAACGCGAACACCGGGGAGCTGTTTTTT
CASSPGFLNANTGELFF
>TRBJ2-3|NA|TRBV15
TGTGCCACCAGCAGGTACACAGATACGCAGTATTTT
CATSRYTDTQYF
>TRBJ2-7|NA|TRBV9
TGTGCCAGCAGCGTAGGAGAAACCTACGAGCAGTACTTC
CASSVGETYEQYF
>TRBJ2-7|TRBD2|TRBV19
TGTGCCAGTAGGGCGGGAGCCCCCTCCCTCGAGCAGTACTTC
CASRAGAPSLEQYF
>TRBJ2-2|NA|TRBV5-1
TGCGCCAGCAGCCGATTCGGGGGCACCGGGGAGCTGTTTTTT
CASSRFGGTGELFF
>TRBJ2-7|TRBD1|TRBV4-3
TGCGCCAGCAGCCAATCGGGACAGGGGGACTACGAGCAGTACTTC
CASSQSGQGDYEQYF
>TRBJ2-7|NA|TRBV5-4
TGTGCCAGCAGCGAAAAACATAACACCTACGAGCAGTACTTC
CASSEKHNTYEQYF
>TRBJ2-5|NA|TRBV18
TGTGCCAGCTCACGTCAGGTGACCCAGTACTTC
CASSRQVTQYF
>TRBJ1-2|TRBD1|TRBV5-6
TGTGCCAGCAGCATCGGACAGGGGCAAAATGGCTACACCTTC
CASSIGQGQNGYTF
>TRBJ2-6|NA|TRBV28
TGTGCCAGCCAACGACCCAAGCGCTCCTCTGGGGCCAACGTCCTGACTTTC
CASQRPKRSSGANVLTF
>TRBJ2-7|NA|TRBV7-6
TGTGCCAGCAGCTTAGCAACAGGAGGGACCTACGAGCAGTACTTC
CASSLATGGTYEQYF
>TRBJ2-3|TRBD2|TRBV5-1
TGCGCCAGCAGCTTGCGGGGGGTAGTAGCAGATACGCAGTATTTT
CASSLRGVVADTQYF
>TRBJ1-2|NA|TRBV19
TGTGCCAGTAGTATAGTCCCGAGTCCCCTTGGCTATGGCTACACCTTC
CASSIVPSPLGYGYTF
>TRBJ2-3|NA|TRBV5-1
TGCGCCAGCAGCTCGGCTAGGAACCCCACAGATACGCAGTATTTT
CASSSARNPTDTQYF
>TRBJ1-2|TRBD1|TRBV29-1
TGCAGCGTTGAAAGGGCAGGGGGCGCCGGTGGCTACACCTTC
CSVERAGGAGGYTF
>TRBJ2-7|NA|TRBV21-1
TGTGCCAGCAGCGGGACAGCTCGCTCCTACGAGCAGTACTTC
CASSGTARSYEQYF
>TRBJ2-1|NA|TRBV7-2
TGTGCCAGCAGCTTGGTGGTGGGAGGCGAGCAGTTCTTC
CASSLVVGGEQFF
>TRBJ2-7|TRBD2|TRBV5-6
TGTGCCAGCAGCTTGGCCTGGTCTAGCGGAACCTACGAGCAGTACTTC
CASSLAWSSGTYEQYF
>TRBJ1-1|NA|TRBV7-9
TGTGCCAGCAGCTTAAATCTGGGCGCTGAAGCTTTCTTT
CASSLNLGAEAFF
>TRBJ2-5|TRBD2|TRBV11-2
TGTGCCAGCAGCACAAGCGGGGGGCCCTACTTC
CASSTSGGPYF
>TRBJ2-1|NA|TRBV27
TGTGCCAGCAGTTTGGGGGGGCCCTCCTACAATGAGCAGTTCTTC
CASSLGGPSYNEQFF
>TRBJ1-5|TRBD1|TRBV29-1
TGCAGCGTTGTCGACAGGGGGGGTCAGCCCCAGCATTTT
CSVVDRGGQPQHF
>TRBJ1-1|NA|TRBV15
TGTGCCACCAGCAGAGATAGTCGGGGTATGAACACTGAAGCTTTCTTT
CATSRDSRGMNTEAFF
>TRBJ1-2|TRBD1|TRBV7-9
TGTGCCAGCAGCTTTGACAGGGGGCTTGGCTACACCTTC
CASSFDRGLGYTF
>TRBJ1-1|NA|TRBV11-2
TGTGCCAGCAGCGTGTCTCTCCGGAACACTGAAGCTTTCTTT
CASSVSLRNTEAFF
>TRBJ2-7|TRBD1|TRBV5-1
TGCGCCAGCAGCTTGAGCTTGGCCAGGGGGACCTACGAGCAGTACTTC
CASSLSLARGTYEQYF
>TRBJ2-1|NA|TRBV4-3
TGCGCCAGCAGCCAAGATTCCAGCGGAGTTAGGAATGAGCAGTTCTTC
CASSQDSSGVRNEQFF
>TRBJ1-5|TRBD1|TRBV2
TGTGCCAGCAGTGAAACAGGGGATCAGCCCCAGCATTTT
CASSETGDQPQHF
>TRBJ1-1|NA|TRBV19
TGTGCCAGTAGGAAAACGACAGGCATGAACACTGAAGCTTTCTTT
CASRKTTGMNTEAFF
>TRBJ2-7|TRBD1|TRBV10-3
TGTGCCATCAGTGAGAGGACAGGGGGCGCCGACGAGCAGTACTTC
CAISERTGGADEQYF
>TRBJ1-1|TRBD1|TRBV7-9
TGTGCCAGCAGCTTAGAGGGACAGATGAACACTGAAGCTTTCTTT
CASSLEGQMNTEAFF
>TRBJ1-6|NA|TRBV7-2
TGTGCCAGCAGCTCCAGGGGTCCCAATTCACCCCTCCACTTT
CASSSRGPNSPLHF
>TRBJ2-2|NA|TRBV28
TGTGCCAGCAGTTTATTGGGGGGGGCTTTCACCGGGGAGCTGTTTTTT
CASSLLGGAFTGELFF
>TRBJ2-5|NA|TRBV7-2
TGTGCCAGCAGCAACCGGGACGGGGGTTTCGGGACCCAGTACTTC
CASSNRDGGFGTQYF
>TRBJ1-6|NA|TRBV5-6
TGTGCCAGCAGCTCGAGGGGGGGGCAAACCCTCCACTTT
CASSSRGGQTLHF
>TRBJ1-1|NA|TRBV28
TGTGCCAGCATTGGAGGCAGGGGTGCTGAAGCTTTCTTT
CASIGGRGAEAFF
>TRBJ1-4|NA|TRBV5-1
TGCGCCAGCAGCGCAGGCTGGATCGGGGGGCTTGGTCCTAATGAAAAACTGTTTTTT
CASSAGWIGGLGPNEKLFF
>TRBJ2-2|TRBD1|TRBV19
TGTGCCAGTAGTACAGGGCGCAGGGGGATAAACACCGGGGAGCTGTTTTTT
CASSTGRRGINTGELFF
>TRBJ2-7|TRBD2|TRBV9
TGTGCCAGCAGCTCAGGACTAGCGGGGGACTCCTACGAGCAGTACTTC
CASSSGLAGDSYEQYF
>TRBJ1-1|NA|TRBV18
TGTGCCAGCTCAGAGGGGGGGCGAAAAGAAGACACTGAAGCTTTCTTT
CASSEGGRKEDTEAFF
>TRBJ2-1|NA|TRBV9
TGTGCCAGCAGCGAGAGTCCCGGGTATAACAATGAGCAGTTCTTC
CASSESPGYNNEQFF
>TRBJ2-1|NA|TRBV7-2
TGTGCCAGCAGCAACGGAGCGGCCGATGAGCAGTTCTTC
CASSNGAADEQFF
>TRBJ2-2|NA|TRBV4-1
TGCGCCAGCAGCCAAGAGGGGGCCATGAACACCGGGGAGCTGTTTTTT
CASSQEGAMNTGELFF
>TRBJ2-7|NA|TRBV7-9
TGTGCCAGCAGCAACGCGGGCAGCTCCTACGAGCAGTACTTC
CASSNAGSSYEQYF
>TRBJ1-5|NA|TRBV5-8
TGTGCCAGCAGCTTGATGCATGATCGGAGGCAGCCCCAGCATTTT
CASSLMHDRRQPQHF
>TRBJ2-5|NA|TRBV6-5
TGTGCCAGCAGTAGGGGGGAGACCCAGTACTTC
CASSRGETQYF
>TRBJ2-7|NA|TRBV7-9
TGTGCCAGCAGCTTTCCCGGGAGATATTACGAGCAGTACTTC
CASSFPGRYYEQYF
>TRBJ1-2|NA|TRBV7-8
TGTGCCAGCAGCCACTATCAGGCGTTAGGGGATGGCTACACCTTC
CASSHYQALGDGYTF
>TRBJ2-1|NA|TRBV7-2
TGTGCCAGCAGCTTAGAAAGGGGCTCCTACAATGAGCAGTTCTTC
CASSLERGSYNEQFF
>TRBJ2-5|NA|TRBV29-1
TGCAGCGTTGGCTTGCAGGGTGAGCAGTACTTC
CSVGLQGEQYF
>TRBJ1-3|NA|TRBV18
TGTGCCAGCTCACCACAGGACAGTTTCTCTGGAAACACCATATATTTT
CASSPQDSFSGNTIYF
>TRBJ1-2|TRBD1|TRBV9
TGTGCCAGCAGCTCGCGACAGGGGTTACTTTATGGCTACACCTTC
CASSSRQGLLYGYTF
>TRBJ1-1|TRBD1|TRBV7-9
TGTGCCAGCAGTTCCGGACAGGGAACTGAAGCTTTCTTT
CASSSGQGTEAFF
>TRBJ2-3|TRBD2|TRBV6-4
TGTGCCAGCAGTGACGCTAGCGGGGCCACAGATACGCAGTATTTT
CASSDASGATDTQYF
>TRBJ2-2|NA|TRBV4-1
TGCGCCAGCAGCCTTCTGGTCGTGAGGGCCGGGGAGCTGTTTTTT
CASSLLVVRAGELFF
>TRBJ2-7|TRBD1|TRBV18
TGTGCCAGCTCACCACCGGGACAGGGCTCCTACGAGCAGTACTTC
CASSPPGQGSYEQYF
>TRBJ2-2|NA|TRBV4-3
TGCGCCAGCAGCCAAGAGAACGGACAGCCCGGGGAGCTGTTTTTT
CASSQENGQPGELFF
>TRBJ2-7|TRBD2|TRBV28
TGTGCCAGCAGTTTAGTAGCGGGGAGTTACGAGCAGTACTTC
CASSLVAGSYEQYF